In its sample, the clone carrying this T cell receptor (beta chain) was seen many times. This entry is derived from a study of T cells in Graves' hyperthyroidism and ophthalmopathy. The source material, RNA transcripts, was used to amplify TCR beta CDR3 regions. TCR CDR3 underwent first-round RT-PCR with the HTBI primer set. TCRdb re-analysed the multiplex PCR reads in MiXCR, keeping a single row per CDR3 protein. This repertoire shows around 400,000 distinct CDR3 sequences, 15% to 19% found once; its top ten account for about a quarter. Uncontrolled infection, other autoimmune disease, pregnancy or lactation disqualified patients from enrolment. From germline, CDR1 is DFQATT and CDR2 SNEGSKA (reference sequence). The CDR3 length is 18 residues. After removal of 6 bases from V and 1 base from J, the junction contained 16 bases not matched to a gene.

Sequencing was carried out using blood. This chain connects TRBV20-1 to TRBJ1-1, with 11 bases that match TRBD1. The sequence was collected from a young woman with Graves' hyperthyroidism that later progressed to Graves' ophthalmopathy. The CDR3 loop is CSARDLQGQGVGNTEAFF. CDR3 in DNA: TGCAGTGCAAGGGACCTCCAGGGACAGGGGGTCGGGAACACTGAAGCTTTCTTT.